The rows below give T cell receptor beta chains drawn from one sample of a study of blood T cell repertoires in COVID-19. Only in-frame clones appear in the TCRdb table, and some are missing; sequencing was by immunoSEQ multiplex PCR. The top ten hold around 12% of the sample, which has fewer than 250,000 clones, under 80% seen once. The sequenced sample consisted of peripheral blood. The origin of the receptors is a woman in her 50s with acute or convalescent COVID-19. Both conserved end residues are part of each CDR3. Fields, in order: CDR3 DNA, CDR3 protein, J gene, V gene, D gene, clone size. A D gene is named only where the DNA matches it firmly. Size is omitted from some rows. Given values are once, few, many or a class for expanded clones.

DNA: TGTGCCAGCAGCCAAGGGAGGACAGCCTCCTACGAGCAGTACTTC
CDR3: CASSQGRTASYEQYF
J: TRBJ2-7
V: TRBV3-1/TRBV3-2
D: -
size: -

DNA: TGTGCCAGCAGCAGCAGGGAAACGGGTGAAAAACTGTTTTTT
CDR3: CASSSRETGEKLFF
J: TRBJ1-4
V: TRBV5-4
D: -
size: -

DNA: TGTGCCTGGAGTGCAGGGGTAGCCGGGGAGCTGTTTTTT
CDR3: CAWSAGVAGELFF
J: TRBJ2-2
V: TRBV30
D: -
size: few

DNA: TGTGCCAGTAGTATAGACCCCCCAGGGGCCGCCAATATGAACACTGAAGCTTTCTTT
CDR3: CASSIDPPGAANMNTEAFF
J: TRBJ1-1
V: TRBV19
D: -
size: few

DNA: TGTGCCAGCAGCTTTGGGACAACCATGAACACTGAAGCTTTCTTT
CDR3: CASSFGTTMNTEAFF
J: TRBJ1-1
V: TRBV5-6
D: -
size: -

DNA: TGCGCCAGCAGCCAAGGACAGGGCATAGGAAACACCATATATTTT
CDR3: CASSQGQGIGNTIYF
J: TRBJ1-3
V: TRBV4-3
D: TRBD1
size: -

DNA: TGTGCCAGCAGCTTGGGAGGACTAGCCAATGAGCAGTTCTTC
CDR3: CASSLGGLANEQFF
J: TRBJ2-1
V: TRBV5-4
D: TRBD2
size: -

DNA: TGTGCCAGCAGCCACCAAAGGGACAGGGGCATATACGAGCAGTACTTC
CDR3: CASSHQRDRGIYEQYF
J: TRBJ2-7
V: TRBV14
D: TRBD1
size: -

DNA: TGTGCCAGCAGTTCCGCGGGACAGGGGGCAGGCGAGCAGTACTTC
CDR3: CASSSAGQGAGEQYF
J: TRBJ2-7
V: TRBV27
D: TRBD1
size: -

DNA: TGTGCCAGCAGCCCCGCGGGGTCCCACACCGGGGAGCTGTTTTTT
CDR3: CASSPAGSHTGELFF
J: TRBJ2-2
V: TRBV6-6
D: -
size: -

DNA: TGTGCCAGCAGTTACTACGGGGAGCAGTACTTC
CDR3: CASSYYGEQYF
J: TRBJ2-7
V: TRBV6-5
D: -
size: -

DNA: TGTGCCAGCATGGTAGCGGGGGCGACAGATACGCAGTATTTT
CDR3: CASMVAGATDTQYF
J: TRBJ2-3
V: TRBV7-8
D: TRBD2
size: -

DNA: TGTGCCAGCAGTTCGGACAGGTCCGAGCAGTACTTC
CDR3: CASSSDRSEQYF
J: TRBJ2-7
V: TRBV12-3/TRBV12-4
D: TRBD1
size: -

DNA: TGTGCCAGCAGTCTACTAGCGGGAGATGAGCAGTTCTTC
CDR3: CASSLLAGDEQFF
J: TRBJ2-1
V: TRBV6-2/TRBV6-3
D: TRBD2
size: -

DNA: TGTGCCAGCAGTGAACGAGGTCCTCTCGGGGGCTACACCTTC
CDR3: CASSERGPLGGYTF
J: TRBJ1-2
V: TRBV25-1
D: -
size: -

DNA: TGTGCCAGCAGCTTGGACAGGGCGACCTACAATGAGCAGTTCTTC
CDR3: CASSLDRATYNEQFF
J: TRBJ2-1
V: TRBV7-2
D: TRBD1
size: -

DNA: TGTGCCAGTAGGAGTTACGGGGGGGCTTACAATGAGCAGTTCTTC
CDR3: CASRSYGGAYNEQFF
J: TRBJ2-1
V: TRBV19
D: TRBD2
size: -

DNA: TGTGCCAGCAGTGACTCCGGGACATTGAACACCGGGGAGCTGTTTTTT
CDR3: CASSDSGTLNTGELFF
J: TRBJ2-2
V: TRBV6-4
D: -
size: -

DNA: TGTGCCAGCAGCGTAAGCGGGGGGCAAACTAATGAAAAACTGTTTTTT
CDR3: CASSVSGGQTNEKLFF
J: TRBJ1-4
V: TRBV9
D: -
size: -

DNA: TGTGCCAGCAGCAGACCGGGACTCTATTTTAATGAGCAGTTCTTC
CDR3: CASSRPGLYFNEQFF
J: TRBJ2-1
V: TRBV6-2/TRBV6-3
D: -
size: -

DNA: TGTGCCAGCAGCCCACTAGGCAGAGCGGCTTTCTTT
CDR3: CASSPLGRAAFF
J: TRBJ1-1
V: TRBV12-3/TRBV12-4
D: -
size: -

DNA: TGTGCCAGCAGCTTAGTAGGGGGGGCGTACGAGCAGTACTTC
CDR3: CASSLVGGAYEQYF
J: TRBJ2-7
V: TRBV7-6
D: -
size: -

DNA: TGTGCCAGCAGTGTTGCGGGGCGCGGAGAGACCCAGTACTTC
CDR3: CASSVAGRGETQYF
J: TRBJ2-5
V: TRBV2
D: -
size: -

DNA: TGTGCCAGTAGTATTCGAGATTATAGCAATCAGCCCCAGCATTTT
CDR3: CASSIRDYSNQPQHF
J: TRBJ1-5
V: TRBV19
D: -
size: -

DNA: TGTGCCAGCAGTTACGAGACTACACGCACAGATACGCAGTATTTT
CDR3: CASSYETTRTDTQYF
J: TRBJ2-3
V: TRBV6-5
D: -
size: -

DNA: TGTGCCAGTAGTCCCCCGGGCTTCTGGGAGGGCAATCAGCCCCAGCATTTT
CDR3: CASSPPGFWEGNQPQHF
J: TRBJ1-5
V: TRBV19
D: -
size: -

DNA: TGTGCCAGCAGCTTACCTACAGGGGGCGTTGACTATGGCTACACCTTC
CDR3: CASSLPTGGVDYGYTF
J: TRBJ1-2
V: TRBV7-9
D: TRBD1
size: -

DNA: TGTGCCAGTATACCCGGGACAGGGGGGAGCTCCTACAATGAGCAGTTCTTC
CDR3: CASIPGTGGSSYNEQFF
J: TRBJ2-1
V: TRBV25-1
D: TRBD1
size: -

DNA: TGCGCCAGCAGCTTGGGCAGCGGGGGTCTCTACAATGAGCAGTTCTTC
CDR3: CASSLGSGGLYNEQFF
J: TRBJ2-1
V: TRBV5-1
D: TRBD2
size: -

DNA: TGTGCCAGCAGCTTAGGGTGGAGGAACACTGAAGCTTTCTTT
CDR3: CASSLGWRNTEAFF
J: TRBJ1-1
V: TRBV7-2
D: -
size: -

DNA: TGTGCCAGCAGCCCCGACAGGGTCCCCTACGAGCAGTACTTC
CDR3: CASSPDRVPYEQYF
J: TRBJ2-7
V: TRBV11-2
D: TRBD1
size: -

DNA: TGCGCCAGCAGTGTAGGGGTAGGCGAGCAGTACTTC
CDR3: CASSVGVGEQYF
J: TRBJ2-7
V: TRBV10-1
D: -
size: -

DNA: TGTGCCGGACAGGTCGTGCGGGAGGGGGGCTACACCTTC
CDR3: CAGQVVREGGYTF
J: TRBJ1-2
V: TRBV2
D: TRBD1
size: once

DNA: TGTGCCAGCAGTGAAGTCGTCCGGCGGAATGGCTACACCTTC
CDR3: CASSEVVRRNGYTF
J: TRBJ1-2
V: TRBV25-1
D: -
size: few

DNA: TGTGCCAGTAGTATCAGGGACTCCTACGAGCAGTACTTC
CDR3: CASSIRDSYEQYF
J: TRBJ2-7
V: TRBV19
D: -
size: -

DNA: TGTGCCAGCAGTTACCGGGGTCCTACCTACGAGCAGTACTTC
CDR3: CASSYRGPTYEQYF
J: TRBJ2-7
V: TRBV6-5
D: -
size: -

DNA: TGCGCCAGCAGCCCCTGGACAGGGGGCGGCTATGGCTACACCTTC
CDR3: CASSPWTGGGYGYTF
J: TRBJ1-2
V: TRBV4-1
D: TRBD1
size: -

DNA: TGTGCCAGCAGGATCCCTCAGGGGGCAAACACTGAAGCTTTCTTT
CDR3: CASRIPQGANTEAFF
J: TRBJ1-1
V: TRBV28
D: TRBD1
size: -

DNA: TGTGCCAGCAGCAAAGAGGGGCGGACAGCTAACTATGGCTACACCTTC
CDR3: CASSKEGRTANYGYTF
J: TRBJ1-2
V: TRBV21-1
D: -
size: -

DNA: TGTGCCAGCTCACTTACACAGGGCACAGATACGCAGTATTTT
CDR3: CASSLTQGTDTQYF
J: TRBJ2-3
V: TRBV18
D: -
size: -

DNA: TGTGCCAGCAGCGGCGACAGGGGCGCCAATCAGCCCCAGCATTTT
CDR3: CASSGDRGANQPQHF
J: TRBJ1-5
V: TRBV2
D: TRBD1
size: -

DNA: TGTGCCACCAGCAGTATGAGTCCCGAAGCTTTCTTT
CDR3: CATSSMSPEAFF
J: TRBJ1-1
V: TRBV15
D: -
size: -

DNA: TGTGCCAGCAGCTTAGAGGGACTAACTAATGAAAAACTGTTTTTT
CDR3: CASSLEGLTNEKLFF
J: TRBJ1-4
V: TRBV7-8
D: -
size: once

DNA: TGTGCCAGCAGTTCCTCCGGGACAGGGGGCTACAATGAGCAGTTCTTC
CDR3: CASSSSGTGGYNEQFF
J: TRBJ2-1
V: TRBV28
D: TRBD1
size: -

DNA: TGTGCCAGCAGCATGGACAGGAAAAAAGCATTC
CDR3: CASSMDRKKAF
J: TRBJ1-2
V: TRBV5-6
D: TRBD1
size: -

DNA: TGTGCCAGCAGTGAATTCCGGGTTAACTCTGGAAACACCATATATTTT
CDR3: CASSEFRVNSGNTIYF
J: TRBJ1-3
V: TRBV25-1
D: -
size: few

DNA: TGTGCCAGCAGCTTAGGTGGGGGGAACTATGGCTACACCTTC
CDR3: CASSLGGGNYGYTF
J: TRBJ1-2
V: TRBV7-8
D: -
size: -

DNA: TGTGCCAGTAGTCCCGACAGGGGGCAGGGCGAGCAGTACTTC
CDR3: CASSPDRGQGEQYF
J: TRBJ2-7
V: TRBV19
D: TRBD1
size: -

DNA: TGTGCCAGTACTTACTCGGACAGGGGGCAGGGGAGTCAGCCCCAGCATTTT
CDR3: CASTYSDRGQGSQPQHF
J: TRBJ1-5
V: TRBV19
D: TRBD1
size: -

DNA: TGTGCCAGCTCACCTCCCGGAAGGACACCCCGGGGCACAGATACGCAGTATTTT
CDR3: CASSPPGRTPRGTDTQYF
J: TRBJ2-3
V: TRBV18
D: -
size: -

DNA: TGTGCCAGTACCCACCGGGTCCTAGCCAAAAACATTCAGTACTTC
CDR3: CASTHRVLAKNIQYF
J: TRBJ2-4
V: TRBV19
D: -
size: -

DNA: TGTGCCAGCAGTCTCAGGGAACTTGGTGGCTACACCTTC
CDR3: CASSLRELGGYTF
J: TRBJ1-2
V: TRBV5-4
D: -
size: -

DNA: TGTGCCAGCAGTACCGCCCCAGGGGCGGGTGAAAAACTGTTTTTT
CDR3: CASSTAPGAGEKLFF
J: TRBJ1-4
V: TRBV6-5
D: -
size: -